This T cell receptor (beta chain) emerged from a study of T cell responses to AZD1222 COVID-19 vaccine. Study-level points and caveats: Clonal diversity may have been underestimated in mostly white British donors.

Notes on this clone: As yet, its antigen is unknown.

Only in-frame clones appear in the TCRdb table, and some are missing; sequencing was by immunoSEQ multiplex PCR. This sample has some 150,000 clones; around 88% occur once, and the top ten carry approximately 3.6%. The V end was cut by 4 bases, the J end by 10 bases, with 11 bases between. Germline V gives CDR1 KGHSH, CDR2 LQKENI. The CDR3 has 13 residues. Specimen: peripheral blood, collected on day 0 of MenACWY control vaccination. This clonotype originated in an adult in good health. The rearrangement joins TRBV18 to TRBJ1-6; tentatively, D is TRBD1 (6 bases). CDR3: CASSRQDHSPLHF. Written as DNA, the CDR3 is TGTGCCAGCTCACGACAGGATCACTCACCCCTCCACTTT.